A single sample is the source of the 18 T cell receptor beta chains below, sequenced in a study of blood T cell repertoires in COVID-19. Generated by immunoSEQ multiplex PCR, the TCRdb table keeps only in-frame clones and is missing some. The data contain roughly 180,000 clones, around four fifths of them singletons. Sequences were obtained from PBMCs or T cells enriched from blood (not recorded which). The receptors come from a woman aged 45-65 years in a cohort exposed to, infected with or recovered from COVID-19 (not recorded which).

The rearrangement uses TRBV5-1 and TRBJ2-3; D possibly corresponds to TRBD2 (7 bases). CDR3 length: 16 residues. Germline-derived CDR1 and CDR2 are SGHRS and YFSETQ. Deletions cut 0 bases from V and 5 bases from J, with 16 bases between. CDR3 sequence reads: CASSLDGGAGGDTQYF. CDR3 in DNA: TGCGCCAGCAGCTTGGATGGGGGGGCTGGTGGAGATACGCAGTATTTT.

This chain uses TRBV5-4 with TRBJ1-1, with D maybe TRBD1 (5 bases). Germline CDR1 is SGHNT and CDR2 is YYREEE (reference sequence). The CDR3 runs to 15 residues. V gave up 3 bases and J gave up 5 bases, with 17 bases separating them. CDR3 sequence reads: CASSWSQGKQTEAFF. CDR3 coding DNA: TGTGCCAGCAGCTGGTCGCAGGGTAAACAGACTGAAGCTTTCTTT.

The chain has TRBV7-2 and TRBJ2-7; D uncertain. V lost 5 bases and J lost 0, with 14 bases in between. CDR3 length: 15 amino acids. The V gene's germline CDR1 is SGHTA and CDR2 FQGNSA. Written as DNA, the CDR3 is TGTGCCAGCAGCCCATCATGGGCGCTCTCCTACGAGCAGTACTTC. Its protein product is CASSPSWALSYEQYF.

This chain links TRBV6-4 with TRBJ1-6; 8 bases map to TRBD1. The CDR3 extends over 19 amino acids. The germline V gene has CDR1 MRHNA and CDR2 SNTAGT. V dropped 4 bases and J dropped 0; count of bases not matched to a gene: 11. In DNA form, the CDR3 reads TGTGCCAGCAGTGGCGGGACAGGCCGAGGAAGCTCCTATAATTCACCCCTCCACTTT. Amino acid sequence: CASSGGTGRGSSYNSPLHF.

Comment on this clone: The sample has other DNA sequences that encode this CDR3 too. The chain employs TRBV6-5 and TRBJ2-1; 13 positions match TRBD2. Germline V CDR1 and CDR2: MNHEY, SVGAGI. The CDR3 is 16 residues long. Trimming at V came to 0 bases and at J to 7 bases, leaving 3 bases not matched to a gene. DNA of the CDR3: TGTGCCAGCAGTTACTCTAGGACTAGCGGGAGTAATGAGCAGTTCTTC. This translates into CASSYSRTSGSNEQFF.

CDR3 sequence: CASSVSGSGTGNTIYF. In DNA form, the CDR3 reads TGCGCCAGCAGCGTATCGGGTTCCGGGACTGGAAACACCATATATTTT. The chain employs TRBV5-1 and TRBJ1-3; D remains unclear. Germline CDR1 and CDR2: SGHRS and YFSETQ. The CDR3 contains 16 residues. V was cut by 4 bases and J by 2 bases, with 16 bases left in between.

This clone was seen just once. The J gene is TRBJ1-2, the V gene TRBV3-1 (or the pseudogene TRBV3-2); no clear D gene. The V end was cut by 0 bases, the J end by 8 bases, with 13 bases between. CDR3 size: 14 residues. The germline V gene encodes CDR1 LGHDT and CDR2 YNNKEL (reference sequence). CDR3: CASSQDWRAVGYTF. Written as DNA, the CDR3 is TGTGCCAGCAGCCAAGATTGGAGGGCCGTGGGCTACACCTTC.

This clone has more than one count but fewer than ten. The gene calls are TRBV5-1 and TRBJ2-2, with D tentatively TRBD2 (6 bases). This CDR3 is 16 amino acids long. V lost 4 bases, J lost 7 bases, and 20 bases lay in between. The germline gives CDR1 SGHRS, CDR2 YFSETQ. This chain's CDR3 is CASSPDSGVVGGELFF. CDR3 sequence (DNA): TGCGCCAGCAGCCCAGACTCGGGGGTGGTTGGCGGGGAGCTGTTTTTT.

The J gene is TRBJ2-1, the V gene TRBV7-2; possibly TRBD1 for D (6 bases). The length of the CDR3 is 16 residues. Per the germline V gene, CDR1 is SGHTA and CDR2 is FQGNSA. The V end lost 4 bases, the J end lost 6 bases, and 19 bases lay between the germline ends. The chain's CDR3 is CASSYRSPTGVNEQFF. The CDR3 DNA reads TGTGCCAGCAGCTACCGGAGCCCGACAGGAGTCAATGAGCAGTTCTTC.

V gene TRBV4-2 combines with J gene TRBJ2-7; possible D gene TRBD2, 6 bases. Germline CDR1 is LGHNA and CDR2 is YNFKEQ. Trimming pared 3 bases from V and 2 bases from J, leaving 20 bases between. This CDR3 has 17 amino acids. The CDR3 DNA sequence: TGTGCCAGCAGCCAGGGAGGATCTAGAGGGAGAGCCTACGAGCAGTACTTC. Amino acid sequence: CASSQGGSRGRAYEQYF.

This clone showed up just once. CDR3 bases: TGTGCCACCAGCAGATCCCACAATTCTCCCCCGTTCTTC. This sequence encodes CATSRSHNSPPFF. The chain joins TRBV15 to TRBJ2-1; D is uncertain. There are 13 residues in the CDR3. The germline gives CDR1 LNHNV, CDR2 YYDKDF (reference sequence). V was clipped by 2 bases and J by 15 bases, with 17 bases between them.

The chain couples TRBV7-8 to TRBJ1-5; D not certain. Trimming pared 1 base from V and 1 base from J, leaving 8 bases between. Germline CDR1 reads SGHVS; CDR2 reads FQNEAQ. The CDR3 runs 15 residues. The CDR3 coding sequence is TGTGCCAGCAGCTTAGTCGGTCGGAGCAATCAGCCCCAGCATTTT. Translated: CASSLVGRSNQPQHF.

V usage is TRBV28 and J usage is TRBJ2-7; 7 nucleotides match TRBD2. The CDR3 is 15 residues long. CDR1 and CDR2 (germline): MDHEN, SYDVKM. V shed 6 bases and J 5 bases; nucleotides not matched to a gene: 13. This chain's CDR3 is CASSGLVRKGDEQYF. In nucleotides, the CDR3 is TGTGCCAGCAGCGGACTAGTCCGAAAAGGCGACGAGCAGTACTTC.

This clone was detected only once. The gene calls are TRBV27 and TRBJ1-1; 8 bases line up with TRBD1. The J segment lost 3 bases and the V segment lost 4 bases, leaving 10 bases of the junction unmatched. CDR1 MNHEY and CDR2 SMNVEV come from the germline V gene (reference sequence). There are 16 residues in the CDR3. DNA for the CDR3: TGTGCCAGCAGTTCTGTGACAGGGGCGTTGTACACTGAAGCTTTCTTT. Translated, it gives CASSSVTGALYTEAFF.

J is TRBJ1-2 and V is TRBV30, with 7 positions matching TRBD1. Germline lookup yields CDR1 GTSNPN and CDR2 SVGIG (reference sequence). This CDR3 is 15 amino acids long. With V trimmed by 0 bases and J by 1 base, 5 bases remained unmatched. CDR3 nucleotides: TGTGCCTGGAGTGTGTCGGGACAGCTTAACTATGGCTACACCTTC. This gives the protein CAWSVSGQLNYGYTF.

V usage is TRBV5-1 and J usage is TRBJ2-7; 8 nucleotides align to TRBD2. In germline, CDR1 is SGHRS, CDR2 YFSETQ. The CDR3 contains 16 residues. The V and J ends lost 0 bases and 6 bases, in that order; junction bases with no gene match: 11. In nucleotides, the CDR3 is TGCGCCAGCAGCTTGGTGGGGCAAGCGGGAGTTGCCGAGCAGTACTTC. It specifies CASSLVGQAGVAEQYF.

The rearrangement uses TRBV5-6 and TRBJ1-5; TRBD1 aligns across 11 bases. V lost 3 bases, J lost 4 bases, and 3 bases stayed unmatched. This CDR3 has 15 amino acids. CDR1 SGHDT and CDR2 YYEEEE come from the germline V gene. In DNA, the CDR3 is TGTGCCAGCAGCTCCCGGGACAGGGGGAATCAGCCCCAGCATTTT. Encoded protein: CASSSRDRGNQPQHF.

The rearrangement joins TRBV27 to TRBJ2-2, with 9 bases identical to TRBD2. This CDR3 is built from 15 residues. J was trimmed by 8 bases and V by 7 bases; bases with no gene match: 11. Looked up from germline, CDR1 is MNHEY and CDR2 is SMNVEV (reference sequence). The CDR3 sequence is CASTRPGLASGELFF. CDR3 bases: TGTGCCAGCACAAGGCCGGGACTAGCTTCGGGGGAGCTGTTTTTT.